The clone carrying this T cell receptor (beta chain) qualifies as medium-sized. Its specificity is unknown. These data are taken from a study of T-cell memory formation after mild COVID-19. Overall study: Largely, the TCR clusters proved donor specific.

5'RACE primed from the constant segment yielded TCR alpha and TCR beta cDNA libraries bearing sample barcodes and UMIs. TCRdb independently ran MiXCR on the 5' RACE reads; one entry per CDR3 protein. The sample includes 40,000 or so distinct CDR3 sequences, 6% to 7% seen only once; the top ten take 0.6% to 1%. Study-wide results and caveats: Confirmation was lacking for SARS-CoV-2 specificity of second-wave clones that peaked on day 37. Contracting CD4+ clones lay largely in CM and EM, with CD8+ ones residing in EMRA.

CDR3 length: 16 residues. Trimming took 6 bases from V and 5 from J; bases not matched to a gene: 10. The chain has TRBV12-3 or TRBV12-4 and TRBJ2-3; 11 bases are shared with TRBD2. This sequence originates from an adult who had mild COVID-19 (a few samples of this study predate the infection). Cell type and time point are not known. Sequencing used PBMCs or a T cell subset sorted from them (not recorded which). CDR3 region: CASSLGLAGGGDTQYF. The CDR3 nucleotides are TGTGCCAGCAGCTTGGGGCTAGCGGGAGGTGGAGATACGCAGTATTTT.